Below, 26 T cell receptor beta chains from the same sample are listed, as sequenced in a study of cytomegalovirus exposure and HLA in healthy donors. Primers included in the PCR were 60 Vbeta and 13 Jbeta primers. Produced via immunoSEQ multiplex PCR; TCRdb's table is partial and in-frame only. This specimen shows about 54,000 clones; the ten leading clones hold approximately 6.5%. The sample was PBMCs. These receptors were taken from a woman in her forties in good health and CMV-seronegative.

The genes are TRBV5-6 and TRBJ1-2, with TRBD1 matching over 10 bases. The length of the CDR3 is 15 residues. Looked up from germline, CDR1 is SGHDT and CDR2 is YYEEEE. Germline trimming cut 4 bases from V and 4 bases from J; bases unmatched to any gene: 7. The CDR3 DNA follows: TGTGCCAGCAGCCCCTGGGGGACAGGGGCCTATGGCTACACCTTC. It translates to CASSPWGTGAYGYTF.

The chain has TRBV18 and TRBJ2-7, with TRBD2 matching 8 bases. With V trimmed by 0 bases and J by 6 bases, 4 bases remained unmatched. Germline V CDR1 and CDR2: KGHSH, LQKENI. This CDR3 is built from 14 residues. Written as DNA, the CDR3 is TGTGCCAGCTCACCACCAGCGGGAGAGGCCGAGCAGTACTTC. It codes for CASSPPAGEAEQYF.

The V call is TRBV30, the J call TRBJ2-1; the match to TRBD1 covers 7 bases. Trimming at V came to 0 bases and at J to 8 bases, leaving 4 bases not matched to a gene. Germline-derived CDR1 and CDR2 are GTSNPN and SVGIG (reference sequence). This CDR3 has 13 residues. CDR3: CAWSVRGGDEQFF. The CDR3 DNA sequence: TGTGCCTGGAGTGTAAGAGGGGGCGATGAGCAGTTCTTC. The complete variable domain, with remaining parts taken from reference TRBV30 and TRBJ2-1, reads SQTIHQWPATLVQPVGSPLSLECTVEGTSNPNLYWYRQAAGRGLQLLFYSVGIGQISSEVPQNLSASRPQDRQFILSSKKLLLSDSGFYLCAWSVRGGDEQFFGPGTRLTVL.

V is TRBV11-3 and J is TRBJ2-7, with TRBD2 matching over 13 bases. Losses at the gene ends were 5 bases for V and 0 bases for J; bases not matched to a gene: 4. The CDR3 extends over 16 amino acids. Germline lookup yields CDR1 SGHNT and CDR2 YENEEA. The CDR3 here is CASSIRTSGSSYEQYF. The CDR3 bases are TGTGCCAGCAGCATCCGGACTAGCGGGAGCTCCTACGAGCAGTACTTC.

The CDR3 loop reads CASSIDGGVFYEQYF. The CDR3 DNA sequence: TGTGCCAGTAGTATAGATGGAGGGGTTTTCTACGAGCAGTACTTC. The chain couples TRBV19 to TRBJ2-7, with D perhaps matching TRBD2 (6 bases). Looked up from germline, CDR1 is LNHDA and CDR2 is SQIVND (reference sequence). V lost 0 bases, J lost 3 bases, and 12 bases lay in between. This CDR3 comprises 15 residues.

The chain carries TRBV6-1 and TRBJ2-1, with 8 nucleotides matching TRBD1. The CDR3 spans 15 residues. Germline values: CDR1 MNHNS, CDR2 SASEGT. Trimming removed 6 bases from V and 0 bases from J; junction bases left unmatched: 4. The DNA for the CDR3 is TGTGCCAGCAGGAAGGACAGGGACTCCTACAATGAGCAGTTCTTC. It encodes CASRKDRDSYNEQFF.

The chain couples TRBV18 to TRBJ1-2; D perhaps matches TRBD1 (6 bases). V lost 1 base and J 2 bases, leaving 17 bases between the germline ends. Germline CDR1 is KGHSH and CDR2 is LQKENI. The CDR3 has 17 residues. The CDR3 region is CASSPLPGDPSNYGYTF. The CDR3 coding sequence is TGTGCCAGCTCACCACTTCCAGGGGACCCATCCAACTATGGCTACACCTTC.

Points on this clone: This sample also contains other DNA sequences that code for the same CDR3. The rearrangement links TRBV7-6 to TRBJ1-6; D might be TRBD1 (6 bases). Trimming removed 4 bases at V and 7 bases at J, with 11 bases between. The CDR3 is 14 residues long. Germline CDR1 SGHVS, CDR2 FNYEAQ. Here the CDR3 DNA reads TGTGCCAGCAGCTCAACAGGGCCCAATTCACCCCTCCACTTT. Translated, it gives CASSSTGPNSPLHF.

The chain links TRBV6-5 to TRBJ2-4; 12 bases map to TRBD2. The CDR3 spans 15 residues. J lost 4 bases, V lost 6 bases, and 4 bases had no gene match. Germline lookup yields CDR1 MNHEY and CDR2 SVGAGI. DNA for the CDR3: TGTGCCAGCAGCGCTACTAGCGGGGGGAAAAACATTCAGTACTTC. Its translation is CASSATSGGKNIQYF.

The rearrangement links TRBV10-3 to TRBJ1-2, with D perhaps matching TRBD1 (5 bases). Germline-derived CDR1 and CDR2 are ENHRY and SYGVKD. The CDR3 length is 14 residues. Trimming took off 3 bases at V and 7 bases at J, with 15 bases between the two ends. In DNA form, the CDR3 reads TGTGCCATCAGTGAATCCCCAGGGTTAGGTGGCTACACCTTC. Its protein product is CAISESPGLGGYTF.

Concerning this clone itself: Other nucleotide sequences in the sample specify the same CDR3. The chain has TRBV9 and TRBJ2-6; D call uncertain. V was shortened by 3 bases and J by 1 base, with 5 bases between the two germline ends. Germline loops: CDR1 SGDLS, CDR2 YYNGEE. The length of the CDR3 is 14 residues. CDR3 loop: CASSAGSGANVLTF. In DNA form, the CDR3 reads TGTGCCAGCAGCGCCGGGTCTGGGGCCAACGTCCTGACTTTC.

The chain combines TRBV7-6 with TRBJ2-3; perhaps TRBD2 as D (5 bases). Per the germline V gene, CDR1 is SGHVS and CDR2 is FNYEAQ. The CDR3 is 12 residues long. Trimming cost V 8 bases and J 8 bases, with 14 bases left between them. CDR3 sequence (DNA): TGTGCCAGCTCCGGATACGAGGGTACGCAGTATTTT. This gives the protein CASSGYEGTQYF.

The chain is built from TRBV9 and TRBJ1-4; 7 bases agree with TRBD1. Germline CDR1 and CDR2: SGDLS and YYNGEE. This CDR3 is built from 19 residues. The junction had 13 bases not matched to a gene; V was cut back by 0 bases and J by 2 bases. The CDR3: CASSVAPMIRGATNEKLFF. Written as DNA, the CDR3 is TGTGCCAGCAGCGTAGCCCCTATGATCAGGGGGGCGACTAATGAAAAACTGTTTTTT.

The chain is built from TRBV5-1 and TRBJ1-2; 7 bases match TRBD1. Per the germline V gene, CDR1 is SGHRS and CDR2 is YFSETQ. The CDR3 consists of 15 residues. J was trimmed by 4 bases and V by 0 bases; bases with no gene match: 6. CDR3 amino acids: CASSLGAGTAYGYTF. CDR3 coding DNA: TGCGCCAGCAGCTTGGGGGCCGGGACAGCCTATGGCTACACCTTC. The full variable domain, its missing parts supplied by reference TRBV5-1 and TRBJ1-2, is KAGVTQTPRYLIKTRGQQVTLSCSPISGHRSVSWYQQTPGQGLQFLFEYFSETQRNKGNFPGRFSGRQFSNSRSEMNVSTLELGDSALYLCASSLGAGTAYGYTFGSGTRLTVV.

V is TRBV9 and J is TRBJ2-7, with 9 bases matching TRBD2. J gave up 4 bases and V 4 bases, and 12 bases lay outside the gene matches. CDR3 length: 16 residues. Germline V CDR1 and CDR2: SGDLS, YYNGEE. The CDR3 bases are TGTGCCAGCAGCCGAGGGGTGGAGCGGGAGGCTTACGAGCAGTACTTC. Residues: CASSRGVEREAYEQYF.

The gene calls are TRBV5-1 and TRBJ2-5; 7 bases agree with TRBD1. Germline V CDR1 and CDR2: SGHRS, YFSETQ. V lost 7 bases, J lost 2 bases, and 8 bases stayed unmatched. CDR3 length: 14 amino acids. The CDR3 loop is CASAPQGIQETQYF. The CDR3 bases are TGCGCCAGCGCCCCACAGGGGATACAAGAGACCCAGTACTTC.

The chain joins TRBV18 to TRBJ1-1; TRBD1 matches 8 bases. With 3 bases clipped from V and 3 bases from J, the junction kept 9 bases outside the gene matches. The CDR3 length is 16 residues. Germline CDR1 KGHSH, CDR2 LQKENI. In nucleotides, the CDR3 is TGTGCCAGCTCACCGTCAACAGGGGGTTCGTACACTGAAGCTTTCTTT. As protein: CASSPSTGGSYTEAFF. Based on the CDR3 plus reference TRBV18 and TRBJ1-1, the full variable domain is NAGVMQNPRHLVRRRGQEARLRCSPMKGHSHVYWYRQLPEEGLKFMVYLQKENIIDESGMPKERFSAEFPKEGPSILRIQQVVRGDSAAYFCASSPSTGGSYTEAFFGQGTRLTVV.

The J gene is TRBJ2-2, the V gene TRBV9; 7 nucleotides match TRBD2. The J segment lost 4 bases and the V segment lost 4 bases, leaving 10 bases of the junction unmatched. This CDR3 is built from 16 residues. The germline V gene has CDR1 SGDLS and CDR2 YYNGEE. The CDR3: CASSPTWDYSTGELFF. In DNA, the CDR3 is TGTGCCAGCAGCCCCACGTGGGACTATAGCACCGGGGAGCTGTTTTTT.

Measured by frequency, this clone is medium-sized. This sequence joins TRBV6-1 and TRBJ2-1; 7 bases agree with TRBD2. Germline CDR1 is MNHNS and CDR2 is SASEGT. CDR3 length equals 16 residues. The V and J ends lost 0 bases and 8 bases, in that order; junction bases with no gene match: 10. In DNA form, the CDR3 reads TGTGCCAGCAGTGAAGCTGCCGGACTAGGAGATGATGAGCAGTTCTTC. This sequence encodes CASSEAAGLGDDEQFF.

This chain uses TRBV19 with TRBJ2-2; 9 bases align to TRBD1. Trimming at V came to 3 bases and at J to 5 bases, leaving 4 bases not matched to a gene. This CDR3 spans 15 amino acids. Germline CDR1 and CDR2: LNHDA and SQIVND (reference sequence). CDR3 sequence (DNA): TGTGCCAGTAGTATGGGGACAGGGCAGACCGGGGAGCTGTTTTTT. Translation gives CASSMGTGQTGELFF.

The rearrangement uses TRBV6-1 and TRBJ1-1; D is ambiguous. Germline V gene sequence: CDR1 MNHNS, CDR2 SASEGT. Trimming left V 2 bases short and J 1 base short, with 8 bases between. The CDR3 contains 14 residues. The CDR3 DNA is TGTGCCAGCAGTGAATTGGTCGGGAACACTGAAGCTTTCTTT. This gives the protein CASSELVGNTEAFF.

The chain combines TRBV18 with TRBJ1-1; 7 nucleotides match TRBD1. The V gene's germline CDR1 is KGHSH and CDR2 LQKENI. The CDR3 is 18 residues long. J gave up 0 bases and V 1 base, and 11 bases lay outside the gene matches. The CDR3 coding sequence is TGTGCCAGCTCACCACTTAGTACAGGGGATATCGTGAACACTGAAGCTTTCTTT. The encoded protein is CASSPLSTGDIVNTEAFF. The whole variable domain, filled in from reference TRBV18 and TRBJ1-1, reads NAGVMQNPRHLVRRRGQEARLRCSPMKGHSHVYWYRQLPEEGLKFMVYLQKENIIDESGMPKERFSAEFPKEGPSILRIQQVVRGDSAAYFCASSPLSTGDIVNTEAFFGQGTRLTVV.

V gene TRBV5-1 combines with J gene TRBJ1-3; 10 bases fit TRBD1. This CDR3 region has 18 residues. Germline CDR1 is SGHRS and CDR2 is YFSETQ. V lost 0 bases to trimming and J lost 4 bases; unmatched junction nucleotides: 10. The CDR3 protein is CASSLATGTGEIGNTIYF. The CDR3 DNA is TGCGCCAGCAGCTTGGCTACCGGGACAGGGGAAATAGGAAACACCATATATTTT. The full variable domain, with the rest looked up from reference TRBV5-1 and TRBJ1-3, is KAGVTQTPRYLIKTRGQQVTLSCSPISGHRSVSWYQQTPGQGLQFLFEYFSETQRNKGNFPGRFSGRQFSNSRSEMNVSTLELGDSALYLCASSLATGTGEIGNTIYFGEGSWLTVV.

The gene calls are TRBV30 and TRBJ2-5, with a tentative D call TRBD1 (6 bases). The length of the CDR3 is 14 residues. Trimming took off 1 base at V and 5 bases at J, with 14 bases between the two ends. CDR1 and CDR2 (germline): GTSNPN, SVGIG (reference sequence). The CDR3 reads CAWSGQAFRETQYF. CDR3 bases: TGTGCCTGGAGTGGACAGGCGTTTCGGGAGACCCAGTACTTC.

The chain couples TRBV28 to TRBJ1-2; 8 nucleotides agree with TRBD1. With V trimmed by 5 bases and J by 2 bases, 13 bases remained unmatched. There are 17 residues in the CDR3. CDR1 is MDHEN, CDR2 SYDVKM, per germline. The CDR3 DNA reads as TGTGCCAGCAGTATAATCTCCGGGGCAGGGGGCAACTATGGCTACACCTTC. Translating gives CASSIISGAGGNYGYTF.

CDR3 protein: CSVEDVERYNEQFF. The CDR3 DNA reads TGCAGCGTTGAAGATGTGGAGAGATACAATGAGCAGTTCTTC. The genes are TRBV29-1 and TRBJ2-1; no clear D. V was trimmed by 0 bases and J by 4 bases, leaving 10 bases between them. Germline V CDR1 and CDR2: SQVTM, ANQGSEA. The CDR3 totals 14 residues.